Only a few counts were recorded for the clone carrying this TCR beta chain. For TCRbeta, the library was prepared with unique molecular identifiers. TCRdb passed the PCR reads through MiXCR, listing each CDR3 protein once. This table holds a few hundred thousand distinct CDR3 sequences, roughly an eighth found once. The sample is drawn from a study of T-cell reconstitution after alpha-beta-depleted transplantation in children. The specimen was PBMCs from the stem cell graft donor, collected from the stem cell graft. The receptor was isolated from a human donor who donated a stem cell graft to a child with combined immunodeficiency.

CDR3 nucleotide sequence: TGCGCCAGCCGCCGGGGACAGGGTTTTTTAGATGGCTACACCTTC. It encodes CASRRGQGFLDGYTF. This chain joins TRBV5-1 and TRBJ1-2; TRBD1 aligns across 9 bases. Germline CDR1 and CDR2: SGHRS and YFSETQ. V was pared by 7 bases and J by 6 bases, with 13 bases of the junction left unmatched. The CDR3 has 15 residues.